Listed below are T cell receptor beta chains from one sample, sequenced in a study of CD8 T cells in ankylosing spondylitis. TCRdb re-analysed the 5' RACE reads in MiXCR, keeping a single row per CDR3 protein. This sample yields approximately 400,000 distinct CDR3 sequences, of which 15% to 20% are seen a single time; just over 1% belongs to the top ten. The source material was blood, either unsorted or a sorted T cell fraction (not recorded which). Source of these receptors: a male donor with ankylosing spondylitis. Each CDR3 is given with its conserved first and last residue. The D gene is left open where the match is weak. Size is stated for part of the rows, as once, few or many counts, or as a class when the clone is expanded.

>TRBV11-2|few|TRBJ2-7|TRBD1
TGTGCCAGCAGCTTAGCCGCCGGGACAGGGGGCTACGAGCAGTACTTC
CASSLAAGTGGYEQYF
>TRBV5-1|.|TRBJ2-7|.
TGCGCCAGCAGCTTTTTAAATGGCGGGGGCTTGACCTACGAGCAGTACTTC
CASSFLNGGGLTYEQYF
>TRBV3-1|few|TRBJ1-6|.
TGTGCCAGCAGCCAAAAAGTCGGGAATTCACCCCTCCACTTT
CASSQKVGNSPLHF
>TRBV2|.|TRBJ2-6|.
TGTGCCAGCAGGAAGAGGTCGGGGCAAACCTCTGGGGCCAACGTCCTGACTTTC
CASRKRSGQTSGANVLTF
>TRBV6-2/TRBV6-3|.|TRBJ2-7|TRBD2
TGTGCCAGCAAGACTAGCGGGAGATACGAGCAGTACTTC
CASKTSGRYEQYF
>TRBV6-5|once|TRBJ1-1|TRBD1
TGTGCCAGCAGTTCTCCTACGGGACAGGGTGACAGGGCTTTCTTT
CASSSPTGQGDRAFF
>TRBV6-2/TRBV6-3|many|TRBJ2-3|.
TGTGCCAGCAGTTTTATCCGCACAGATACGCAGTATTTT
CASSFIRTDTQYF
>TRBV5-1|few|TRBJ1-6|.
TGCGCCAGCAGCTTGGCCGCGAGCTCACCCCTCCACTTT
CASSLAASSPLHF
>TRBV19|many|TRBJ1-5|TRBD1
TGTGCCAGTAGTAGAACGGACAGGGGGATGACCCAGCATTTT
CASSRTDRGMTQHF
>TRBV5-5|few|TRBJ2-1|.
TGTGCCAGCACCTACCTTTTGGGAGGGGGGAATGAGCAGTTCTTC
CASTYLLGGGNEQFF
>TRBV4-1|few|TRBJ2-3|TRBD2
TGCGCCAGCAGCCAAAAAGTGACTAGCGGGGGGGCCACGGGCACAGATACGCAGTATTTT
CASSQKVTSGGATGTDTQYF
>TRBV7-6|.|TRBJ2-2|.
TGTGCCAGCAGCTTAGGCGGGGAAAACACCGGGGAGCTGTTTTTT
CASSLGGENTGELFF
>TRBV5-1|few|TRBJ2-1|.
TGCGCCACCAGGGGATCGGGGTGGACGAATGAGCAGTTCTTC
CATRGSGWTNEQFF
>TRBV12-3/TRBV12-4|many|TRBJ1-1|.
TGTGCCAGCACCTCGGGGGGGAACACTGAAGCTTTCTTT
CASTSGGNTEAFF
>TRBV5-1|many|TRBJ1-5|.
TGCGCCAGCAGCTTGAATGGGGGCGAAAATCAGCCCCAGCATTTT
CASSLNGGENQPQHF
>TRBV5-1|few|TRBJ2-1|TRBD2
TGCGCCAGCAGCCCCGGGACTAGCGGGGTTGAGCAGTTCTTC
CASSPGTSGVEQFF
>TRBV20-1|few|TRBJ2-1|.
TGCAGTGCTGGAAGGTGGGTGGAGCAGTTCTTC
CSAGRWVEQFF
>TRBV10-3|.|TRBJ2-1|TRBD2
TGTGCCATCAGTGAAGCGGGAGTGCTGAATGAGCAGTTCTTC
CAISEAGVLNEQFF
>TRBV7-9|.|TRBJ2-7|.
TGTGCCAGCAGCCGCGGTGCGGCAGGAAGCTCCTACGAGCAGTACTTC
CASSRGAAGSSYEQYF
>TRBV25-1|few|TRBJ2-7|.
TGTGCCAGCAGTGAAGCGGGTCGGGAGAAGTACGAGCAGTACTTC
CASSEAGREKYEQYF
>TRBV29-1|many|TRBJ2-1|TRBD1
TGCAGCGTTGAGGGACAGGGTTTTGGTAAGGATGAGCAGTTCTTC
CSVEGQGFGKDEQFF
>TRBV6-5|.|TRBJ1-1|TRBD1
TGTGCCAGCAGTTACAACCGGGACAGAGCTTTTTACACTGAAGCTTTCTTT
CASSYNRDRAFYTEAFF
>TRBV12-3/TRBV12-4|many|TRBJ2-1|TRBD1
TGTGCCAGCAGTGGCCCAGACAGGGGGCATGACAATGAGCAGTTCTTC
CASSGPDRGHDNEQFF
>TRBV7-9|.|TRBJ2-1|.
TGTGCCAGCAGCTTTCCGACTGTAGGCTTCTACAATGAGCAGTTCTTC
CASSFPTVGFYNEQFF
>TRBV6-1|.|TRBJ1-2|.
TGTGCCAGCACCCGGACCGACTATGGCTACACCTTC
CASTRTDYGYTF
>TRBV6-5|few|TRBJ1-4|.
TGTGCCAGCAGTTGGTCGCGAGGAGAAAAACTGTTTTTT
CASSWSRGEKLFF
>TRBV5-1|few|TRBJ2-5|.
TGCGCCAGCAGCCCCCTCTCGAGGGGAGAGACCCAGTACTTC
CASSPLSRGETQYF
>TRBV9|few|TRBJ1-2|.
TGTGCCAGCAGCGTAGAGGCGGGCAGCTATGGCTACACCTTC
CASSVEAGSYGYTF
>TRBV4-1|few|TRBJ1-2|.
TGCGCCAGCAGCCAAGACCCCCAGGGGATCTATGGCTACACCTTC
CASSQDPQGIYGYTF
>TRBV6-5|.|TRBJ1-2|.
TGTGCCAGCAGTTACTCCGGCAGGGGTTATGGCTACACCTTC
CASSYSGRGYGYTF
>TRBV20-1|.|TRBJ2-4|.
TGCAGTGCTAGGGCCAGTGGGGGCCCTTTAGCCAAAAACATTCAGTACTTC
CSARASGGPLAKNIQYF
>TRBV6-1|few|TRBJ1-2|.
TGTGCCAGCAGGCTTAGTGGGGGTAGACGTGGCTACACCTTC
CASRLSGGRRGYTF
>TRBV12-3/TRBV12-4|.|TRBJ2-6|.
TGTGCCAGCAGCCCCCGGGGACGCCGGACGGTTGGGGCCAACGTCCTGACTTTC
CASSPRGRRTVGANVLTF
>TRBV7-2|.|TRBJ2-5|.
TGTGCCAGCAGCTTAAGGGGCAGACAAGAGACCCAGTACTTC
CASSLRGRQETQYF
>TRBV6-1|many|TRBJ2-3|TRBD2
TGTGCCAGCAGGCGAGTAGCGGGAGGGCCAGATACGCAGTATTTT
CASRRVAGGPDTQYF
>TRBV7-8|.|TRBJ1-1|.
TGTGCCAGCAGCTTAGAGTCGTCTGGGCCCATGAACACTGAAGCTTTCTTT
CASSLESSGPMNTEAFF
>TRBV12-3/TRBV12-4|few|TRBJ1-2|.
TGTGCCATCAGCTCCAGGGTCGATGGCTACACCTTC
CAISSRVDGYTF
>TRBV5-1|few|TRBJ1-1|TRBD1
TGCGCCAGCAGCGAACAAGGACAGGGGAACACTGAAGCTTTCTTT
CASSEQGQGNTEAFF
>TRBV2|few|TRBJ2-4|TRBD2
TGTGCCAGCAGTGAACCTGGCGGGAGGGCCAAAAACATTCAGTACTTC
CASSEPGGRAKNIQYF
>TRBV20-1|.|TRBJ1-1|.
TGCAGTGCTACCCGCCAGGGACGCACTGAAGCTTTCTTT
CSATRQGRTEAFF
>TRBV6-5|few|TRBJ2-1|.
TGTGCCAGCAGTCCCTCGAGCGAGAGAGGAAATGAGCAGTTCTTC
CASSPSSERGNEQFF
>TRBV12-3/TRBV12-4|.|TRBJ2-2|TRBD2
TGTGCCAGCAGTTTCAAGACTAGCGGGAGCTCCGGGGAGCTGTTTTTT
CASSFKTSGSSGELFF
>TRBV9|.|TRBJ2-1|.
TGTGCCAGCAGCGTAGAGACTACAAACAATGAGCAGTTCTTC
CASSVETTNNEQFF
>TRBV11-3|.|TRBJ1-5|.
TGTGCCAGCAGCTTAGAGCGGGAGGCAGGGGGCAATCAGCCCCAGCATTTT
CASSLEREAGGNQPQHF
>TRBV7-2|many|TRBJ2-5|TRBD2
TGTGCCAGCAGCTTCCCTAGCGGGAGTGGAGCAGAGACCCAGTACTTC
CASSFPSGSGAETQYF
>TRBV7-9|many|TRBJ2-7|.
TGTGCCAGCAGTTCGACCGACGAGCAGTACTTC
CASSSTDEQYF
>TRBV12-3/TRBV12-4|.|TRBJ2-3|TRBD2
TGTGCCAGCAGCCTAGTTGTAACTAGCGGGCTAACAGATACGCAGTATTTT
CASSLVVTSGLTDTQYF
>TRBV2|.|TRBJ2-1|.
TGTGCCAGCAGTGTTAGCAGGGCACATGAGCAGTTCTTC
CASSVSRAHEQFF
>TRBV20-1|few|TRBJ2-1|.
TGCAGTGCTGGGGCCAATGAGCAGTTCTTC
CSAGANEQFF
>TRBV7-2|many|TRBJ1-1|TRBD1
TGTGCCAGCACTCCATGGGCAGGGGGTGCCACTGAAGCTTTCTTT
CASTPWAGGATEAFF
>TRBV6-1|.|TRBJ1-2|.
TGTGCCAGCAGGGGCACGACAGTGTCAGGCTACACCTTC
CASRGTTVSGYTF
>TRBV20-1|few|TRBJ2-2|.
TGCAGTGCTAGAGACCCGGGACGGCCCACCGGGGAGCTGTTTTTT
CSARDPGRPTGELFF
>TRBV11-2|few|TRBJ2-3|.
TGTGCCAGCAGCCAAGGGAGGACTACGCAGTATTTT
CASSQGRTTQYF
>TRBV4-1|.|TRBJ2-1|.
TGCGCCAGCAGCCAAGTTCCGGGGAGCTCCTACAATGAGCAGTTCTTC
CASSQVPGSSYNEQFF
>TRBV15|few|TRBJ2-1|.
TGTGCCACCAGCGGGAAATCCTACAATGAGCAGTTCTTC
CATSGKSYNEQFF
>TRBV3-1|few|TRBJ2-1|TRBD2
TGTGCCAGCAGCCTATCCGGGGAGCGGGGCTACAATGAGCAGTTCTTC
CASSLSGERGYNEQFF
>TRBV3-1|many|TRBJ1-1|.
TGTGCCAGCAGCCGCGCGGGGGGGACTGAAGCTTTCTTT
CASSRAGGTEAFF